The 8 T cell receptor beta chains below all came from one sample that was sequenced in a study of blood T cell repertoires in COVID-19. The protocol was immunoSEQ multiplex PCR, while the TCRdb copy is restricted to in-frame clones and leaves out a portion. The data contain fewer than 350,000 clones, approximately 90% of them singletons. Sequencing was carried out using PBMCs or T cells enriched from blood (not recorded which). These TCRs come from a woman between 35 and 50 years old with acute COVID-19.

V is TRBV5-1 and J is TRBJ2-1, with a weak D call TRBD2 (6 bases). CDR3 length: 18 residues. Germline V gene lookup returns CDR1 SGHRS and CDR2 YFSETQ. Trimming took off 0 bases at V and 2 bases at J, with 18 bases between the two ends. For the CDR3, the DNA is TGCGCCAGCAGCTTGGCGGGAGTATTGGGCTCCCCCTACAATGAGCAGTTCTTC. Translating gives CASSLAGVLGSPYNEQFF. Complete variable domain (other parts from reference TRBV5-1 and TRBJ2-1): KAGVTQTPRYLIKTRGQQVTLSCSPISGHRSVSWYQQTPGQGLQFLFEYFSETQRNKGNFPGRFSGRQFSNSRSEMNVSTLELGDSALYLCASSLAGVLGSPYNEQFFGPGTRLTVL.

The V and J genes are TRBV30 and TRBJ1-2; 11 bases align to TRBD1. Germline V lookup: CDR1 GTSNPN, CDR2 SVGIG (reference sequence). The CDR3 loop spans 16 amino acids. The V segment lost 2 bases and the J segment 2 bases; nucleotides outside the gene matches: 7. DNA of the CDR3: TGTGCCTGGAGTCCCCTAGGGACAGGGGGAAACTATGGCTACACCTTC. Amino acids: CAWSPLGTGGNYGYTF. Looking up the rest from reference TRBV30 and TRBJ1-2 gives the full variable domain: SQTIHQWPATLVQPVGSPLSLECTVEGTSNPNLYWYRQAAGRGLQLLFYSVGIGQISSEVPQNLSASRPQDRQFILSSKKLLLSDSGFYLCAWSPLGTGGNYGYTFGSGTRLTVV.

The rearrangement links TRBV2 to TRBJ1-2, with a tentative D call TRBD1 (6 bases). CDR3 length equals 14 residues. Germline V gene sequence: CDR1 SNHLY, CDR2 FYNNEI. With 7 bases removed from V and 4 bases from J, the gap between germline ends came to 16 bases. For the CDR3, the DNA is TGTGCCAGCATAGAACACTGGACAGTCTATGGCTACACCTTC. Its translation is CASIEHWTVYGYTF.

This chain uses TRBV5-1 with TRBJ1-4, with 10 bases lining up with TRBD1. Germline values: CDR1 SGHRS, CDR2 YFSETQ. V shed 3 bases and J 8 bases; nucleotides not matched to a gene: 7. This CDR3 comprises 15 residues. This chain's CDR3 is CASSSGTGAGEKLFF. In nucleotides, the CDR3 is TGCGCCAGCAGCTCCGGGACAGGGGCTGGGGAAAAACTGTTTTTT.

This chain links TRBV10-3 with TRBJ1-1; a possible D gene is TRBD1 (6 bases). Trimming shortened V by 6 bases and J by 1 base, and 12 bases separated the two germline ends. This CDR3 has 14 residues. Germline V gives CDR1 ENHRY, CDR2 SYGVKD. The CDR3: CAISPGAANTEAFF. DNA of the CDR3: TGTGCCATCAGCCCAGGGGCAGCGAACACTGAAGCTTTCTTT.

This chain links TRBV5-5 with TRBJ2-3; 10 nucleotides match TRBD1. Germline V CDR1 and CDR2: SGHKS, YYEKEE (reference sequence). The CDR3 is 18 residues long. V shed 4 bases and J 3 bases; nucleotides not matched to a gene: 14. CDR3 nucleotide sequence: TGTGCCAGCAGCCCTTACCCATCGACAGGGGGCCTAACAGATACGCAGTATTTT. Amino acids: CASSPYPSTGGLTDTQYF.

The rearrangement links TRBV11-3 to TRBJ2-1; maybe TRBD1 (6 bases). The CDR3 sequence is 16 residues long. V lost 1 base, J lost 0 bases, and 10 bases lay in between. CDR1 and CDR2 from the germline V gene are SGHNT and YENEEA. This CDR3 reads CASSLGQGHSYNEQFF. The DNA for the CDR3 is TGTGCCAGCAGCTTAGGGCAGGGACACTCCTACAATGAGCAGTTCTTC.

This clone was seen a single time. The rearrangement joins TRBV18 to TRBJ2-3; TRBD2 aligns across 11 bases. This CDR3 comprises 15 residues. The V gene end was trimmed by 0 bases and the J gene end by 11 bases; junction bases not matched to a gene: 7. CDR1 and CDR2 (germline): KGHSH, LQKENI. The CDR3: CASSPPSGRGFKQYF. CDR3 nucleotide sequence: TGTGCCAGCTCACCACCTAGCGGGAGGGGATTTAAGCAGTATTTT.